The T cell receptor beta chain under discussion was sequenced for a study of CD8 T cells in Susac syndrome. RNA amounts of about 0.5 to 1 ug underwent reverse transcription with random hexamers. Amplification of TCR beta CDR3 was carried out by immunoSEQ multiplex PCR, which covered 54 Vbeta and 13 Jbeta segments. Each CDR3 protein gets one entry after TCRdb re-called the immunoSEQ multiplex PCR reads with MiXCR. The repertoire has tens of thousands of distinct CDR3 sequences, roughly 93% of them found once; the top ten carry around 0.55%. The study sequenced TCR beta in blood CD8+ and CD4+ T cells. It was treatment-naive patients with stable or active relapsing-remitting disease who made up the multiple sclerosis controls. The CD8+ and CD4+ T cells were isolated magnetically using a negative isolation approach, whereas the TEMRA cells were enriched by FACS. There are a few counts of this clonotype.

The length of the CDR3 is 16 residues. Trimming took 0 bases from V and 8 from J; bases not matched to a gene: 9. Germline lookup yields CDR1 LGHNA and CDR2 YSLEER. The TCR comes from a human donor with multiple sclerosis. Sequencing was performed on CD8+ T cells from PBMCs. V and J are TRBV4-3 and TRBJ2-3; 9 bases line up with TRBD2. The CDR3 is CASSQDWERGVGTQYF. DNA of the CDR3: TGCGCCAGCAGCCAAGATTGGGAGCGGGGGGTTGGTACGCAGTATTTT.